Listed below are T cell receptor beta chains from one sample, sequenced in a study of T cell repertoires in cytomegalovirus infection. A single record per CDR3 protein comes from TCRdb applying MiXCR to the reads. Among 310,000 or so distinct CDR3 sequences, approximately 10% were seen once, and the ten largest hold around 2.5%. The sequencing sample was made of PBMCs. The receptors were gathered from a human donor in good health (CMV status not recorded). Some clones in this sample may be carry-over from other donors' samples. The conserved cysteine and the conserved F or W are not part of the CDR3 here.

TRBV7-2	TRBJ1-2	ASSAFAADGYT
TRBV11-2	TRBJ1-2	ASSFSVGVEGYT
TRBV6-4	TRBJ1-5	ASSPQGISQPQH
TRBV12-3/TRBV12-4	TRBJ1-1	ASSFPQAKTEAF
TRBV6-1	TRBJ2-3	ASTPGYGGTDTQY
TRBV5-5	TRBJ1-5	ASSLAGGKWPQH
TRBV29-1	TRBJ2-3	SVEDRHDTQY
TRBV6-6	TRBJ1-2	ASSSSGAYGYT
TRBV11-3	TRBJ2-5	ASSLGGRGGETQY
TRBV24-1	TRBJ1-2	ATSDSGRHYGYT
TRBV20-1	TRBJ2-1	SARDRGLYNEQF
TRBV6-1	TRBJ2-7	ASSAYPGTGGYEQY